This is a list of T cell receptor beta chains from one sample in a study of cytomegalovirus exposure and HLA in healthy donors. Assay used: immunoSEQ multiplex PCR; TCRdb lists only in-frame clones, some missing. The sample contains roughly 52,000 clones, 90% of which appear only once. The material sequenced was PBMCs. Receptor source: a man aged 18 to 30 in good health and CMV-seronegative. CDR3s include the opening cysteine and the closing phenylalanine or tryptophan. D genes are given only for firm matches. Clone size appears in some rows only: once, few, many, or a class for an expanded clone.

>TRBD1|TRBJ2-1|-|TRBV29-1
CSVSGTGGTYNEQFF
TGCAGCGTTTCCGGGACAGGGGGCACCTACAATGAGCAGTTCTTC
>-|TRBJ1-1|-|TRBV12-5
CASGLSLTEAFF
TGTGCTAGTGGTTTGTCATTGACTGAAGCTTTCTTT
>TRBD2|TRBJ2-1|-|TRBV5-1
CASSLVAGAYNEQFF
TGCGCCAGCAGCTTAGTAGCGGGAGCCTACAATGAGCAGTTCTTC
>-|TRBJ2-3|-|TRBV15
CATSRSTARTLGPDTQYF
TGTGCCACCAGCAGATCGACAGCACGGACGCTGGGCCCAGATACGCAGTATTTT
>-|TRBJ2-7|-|TRBV29-1
CSVEDSGTSYEQYF
TGCAGCGTTGAAGATTCGGGTACCAGCTACGAGCAGTACTTC
>TRBD2|TRBJ2-3|-|TRBV12-5
CASAWREATDTQYF
TGTGCTAGTGCCTGGCGGGAGGCCACAGATACGCAGTATTTT
>TRBD1|TRBJ1-3|-|TRBV6-5
CASSLTGESRNTIYF
TGTGCCAGCAGTTTAACAGGGGAAAGTCGAAACACCATATATTTT
>-|TRBJ2-7|-|TRBV7-2
CASSSEFITEQYF
TGTGCCAGCAGCTCGGAGTTCATTACCGAGCAGTACTTC
>TRBD1|TRBJ1-4|-|TRBV28
CASNPGGTNEKLFF
TGTGCCAGCAACCCAGGGGGAACTAATGAAAAACTGTTTTTT
>TRBD1|TRBJ1-1|-|TRBV7-9
CASSFTGTGIHTEAFF
TGTGCCAGCAGCTTTACCGGGACAGGGATTCACACTGAAGCTTTCTTT
>TRBD1|TRBJ2-1|few|TRBV5-1
CASSVEDRGDEQFF
TGCGCCAGCAGCGTAGAAGACAGGGGGGATGAGCAGTTCTTC
>TRBD1|TRBJ2-1|-|TRBV27
CASSPGGLVNEQFF
TGTGCCAGCAGCCCAGGGGGCCTGGTAAATGAGCAGTTCTTC
>-|TRBJ2-1|-|TRBV5-8
CASSFREQFF
TGTGCCAGCAGCTTCAGGGAGCAGTTCTTC
>-|TRBJ2-7|few|TRBV29-1
CSVRGSHYEQYF
TGCAGCGTTAGGGGGAGTCACTACGAGCAGTACTTC
>-|TRBJ2-3|-|TRBV18
CASSQQGTTSTDTQYF
TGTGCCAGCTCCCAACAGGGAACAACTAGCACAGATACGCAGTATTTT
>-|TRBJ1-4|-|TRBV25-1
CATQPNTGTNEKLFF
TGTGCCACCCAACCGAACACGGGGACTAATGAAAAACTGTTTTTT
>TRBD1|TRBJ1-1|-|TRBV5-1
CASSSGQWNTEAFF
TGCGCCAGCAGCTCGGGACAGTGGAACACTGAAGCTTTCTTT
>-|TRBJ2-2|-|TRBV7-2
CASSPEGVNTGELFF
TGTGCCAGCAGCCCCGAGGGGGTCAACACCGGGGAGCTGTTTTTT
>-|TRBJ1-5|-|TRBV2
CASSAGENQPQHF
TGTGCCAGCAGTGCAGGGGAAAATCAGCCCCAGCATTTT
>TRBD1|TRBJ2-7|-|TRBV7-2
CASSWQGAHEQYF
TGTGCCAGCAGCTGGCAGGGGGCCCACGAGCAGTACTTC
>-|TRBJ1-2|-|TRBV27
CASSFRQNYGYTF
TGTGCCAGCAGTTTCCGACAGAACTATGGCTACACCTTC
>-|TRBJ2-2|once|TRBV10-2
CASSVLLNTGELFF
TGCGCCAGCAGTGTACTATTGAACACCGGGGAGCTGTTTTTT
>TRBD2|TRBJ2-1|few|TRBV4-2
CASSRATSGSRNEQFF
TGTGCCAGCAGCCGAGCCACTAGCGGGAGTCGGAATGAGCAGTTCTTC
>TRBD2|TRBJ2-1|-|TRBV6-6
CASSRTSGGPYDEQFF
TGTGCCAGCAGTCGGACTAGCGGCGGGCCTTACGATGAGCAGTTCTTC
>-|TRBJ1-3|-|TRBV27
CASSLGGSGNTIYF
TGTGCCAGCAGTTTAGGGGGGTCTGGAAACACCATATATTTT
>-|TRBJ2-7|-|TRBV11-2
CASSLDRYRVEQYF
TGTGCCAGCAGCTTAGATAGGTACAGGGTTGAGCAGTACTTC
>TRBD1|TRBJ1-1|-|TRBV5-4
CASSSAKDRASEAFF
TGTGCCAGCAGCTCCGCAAAAGACAGGGCCTCGGAAGCTTTCTTT
>-|TRBJ2-6|few|TRBV6-6
CASSRRGFGANVLTF
TGTGCCAGCAGTAGACGCGGCTTTGGGGCCAACGTCCTGACTTTC
>-|TRBJ2-1|once|TRBV7-3
CASSPRGDGSYEQFF
TGTGCCAGCAGCCCCCGAGGTGATGGGAGCTATGAGCAGTTCTTC
>-|TRBJ2-7|-|TRBV15
CATSPPGAGDEQYF
TGTGCCACCAGCCCACCAGGGGCGGGGGACGAGCAGTACTTC
>TRBD2|TRBJ2-3|-|TRBV4-1
CASSQEAGGPGDTQYF
TGCGCCAGCAGCCAGGAAGCGGGAGGGCCGGGAGATACGCAGTATTTT
>TRBD2|TRBJ2-1|-|TRBV6-1
CASSEVASGDNEQFF
TGTGCCAGCAGTGAAGTAGCTAGCGGGGACAATGAGCAGTTCTTC